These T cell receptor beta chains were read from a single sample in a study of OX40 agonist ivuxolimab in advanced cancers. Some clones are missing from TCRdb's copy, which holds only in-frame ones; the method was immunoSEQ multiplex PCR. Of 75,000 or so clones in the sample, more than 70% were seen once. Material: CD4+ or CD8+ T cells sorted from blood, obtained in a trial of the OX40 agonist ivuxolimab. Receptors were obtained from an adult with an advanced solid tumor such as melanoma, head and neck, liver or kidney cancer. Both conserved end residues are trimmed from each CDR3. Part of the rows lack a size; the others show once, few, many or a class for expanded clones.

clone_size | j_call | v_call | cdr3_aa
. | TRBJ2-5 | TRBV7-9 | ASSFSWETQY
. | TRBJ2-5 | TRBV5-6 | ASSLGRGETQY
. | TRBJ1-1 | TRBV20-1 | SALDKVQAF
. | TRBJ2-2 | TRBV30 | AWSAYRGGTGELF
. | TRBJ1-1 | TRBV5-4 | ASSLAGSRTYTEAF
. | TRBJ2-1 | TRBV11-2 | ASTLDRSHNEQF
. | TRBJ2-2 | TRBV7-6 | ASSPGLAGGTGTGELF
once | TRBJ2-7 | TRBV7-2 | ASSFRGVEQY
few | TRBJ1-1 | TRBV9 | ASSVGDSLNTEAF
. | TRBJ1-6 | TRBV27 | ASSFLDAYNSPLH
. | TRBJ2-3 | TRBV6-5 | ASSYQGGTTDTQY
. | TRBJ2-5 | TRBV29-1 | SVDKVEGRVETQY
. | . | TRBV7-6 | ASSLVEDSYEQY
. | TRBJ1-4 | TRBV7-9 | ASSLFQGGEKLF
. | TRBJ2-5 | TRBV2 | AVGTSGRAWQETQY
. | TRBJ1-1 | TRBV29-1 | SVLDMNTEAF
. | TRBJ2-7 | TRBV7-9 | ASSLDGPYEQY
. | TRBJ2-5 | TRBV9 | ASSAGQETQY
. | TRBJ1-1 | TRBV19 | ASRQGITEAF
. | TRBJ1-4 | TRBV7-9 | ASSLATGDNEKLF
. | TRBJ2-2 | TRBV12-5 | ASGLVEGVNTGELF
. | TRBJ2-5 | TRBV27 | ASSLSATSLRETQY
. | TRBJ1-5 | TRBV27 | ASSFLGSDQPQH
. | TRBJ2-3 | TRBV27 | ASSRPLRGTTDTQY
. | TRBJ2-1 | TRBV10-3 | AISEGQGTYNEQF
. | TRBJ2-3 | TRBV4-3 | ASSQRGADTQY
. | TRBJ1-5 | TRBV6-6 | ASRPWGLGQPQH
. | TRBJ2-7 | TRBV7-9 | ASSLGFGVSYEQY